This T cell receptor (beta chain) was profiled in a study of T cell responses to AZD1222 COVID-19 vaccine. The CDR3 runs 15 residues. The J segment lost 5 bases and the V segment lost 1 base, leaving 7 bases of the junction unmatched. Germline CDR1 SGHTS, CDR2 YDEGEE. Some clones are missing from TCRdb's copy, which holds only in-frame ones; the method was immunoSEQ multiplex PCR. The sample yields 100,000 or so clones, just under 90% seen once. The receptor comes from an adult in good health. This sample comprised peripheral blood, obtained on day 0 of AZD1222 vaccination. V and J are TRBV5-8 and TRBJ1-1; 8 bases fit TRBD1. The DNA of the CDR3 is TGTGCCAGCAGCTTGATCACAGGGGGTCCGACTGAAGCTTTCTTT. Its translation is CASSLITGGPTEAFF.